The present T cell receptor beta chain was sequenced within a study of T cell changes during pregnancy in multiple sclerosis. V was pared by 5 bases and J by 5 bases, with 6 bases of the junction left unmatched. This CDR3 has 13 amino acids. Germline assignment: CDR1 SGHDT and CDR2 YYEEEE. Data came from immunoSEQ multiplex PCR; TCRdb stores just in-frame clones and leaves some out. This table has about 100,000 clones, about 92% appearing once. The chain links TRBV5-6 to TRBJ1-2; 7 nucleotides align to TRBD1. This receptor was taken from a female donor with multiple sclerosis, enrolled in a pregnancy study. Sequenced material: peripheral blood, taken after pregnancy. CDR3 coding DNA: TGTGCCAGCAGGACAGGGCGTGGGTATGGCTACACCTTC. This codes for CASRTGRGYGYTF.